Each of the 26 T cell receptor beta chains below was sequenced from the same sample in a study of cytomegalovirus exposure and HLA in healthy donors. Amplification used 60 Vbeta primers and 13 Jbeta primers. Sequenced by immunoSEQ multiplex PCR; TCRdb stores in-frame clones only, minus some. The profile shows 150,000 to 160,000 clones, around 79% of them singletons. Material: PBMCs. These receptors were collected from a man aged 25 to 40 in good health and CMV-seropositive.

This chain connects TRBV18 to TRBJ2-5; TRBD2 agrees at 10 bases. The CDR3 is 17 amino acids. V dropped 3 bases and J dropped 2; count of bases not matched to a gene: 9. The germline V gene encodes CDR1 KGHSH and CDR2 LQKENI. DNA for the CDR3: TGTGCCAGCTCACCTTCACTAGCGGGAAGGTCTCAAGAGACCCAGTACTTC. It codes for CASSPSLAGRSQETQYF.

This clone has only one observation. The chain recombines TRBV6-1 with TRBJ2-3; weak D call: TRBD1 (6 bases). Per the germline V gene, CDR1 is MNHNS and CDR2 is SASEGT. Trimming pared 0 bases from V and 5 bases from J, leaving 12 bases between. The CDR3 is 15 amino acids. DNA for the CDR3: TGTGCCAGCAGTGAAGCGGTGTCCAGGGGAGATACGCAGTATTTT. Translated, it gives CASSEAVSRGDTQYF.

The rearrangement uses TRBV7-2 and TRBJ2-3, with a tentative D call TRBD1 (6 bases). V lost 1 base and J 0 bases, leaving 14 bases between the germline ends. Germline loops: CDR1 SGHTA, CDR2 FQGNSA. The CDR3 is 17 residues long. CDR3 sequence: CASSLEGTYLSTDTQYF. The CDR3, as DNA: TGTGCCAGCAGCTTAGAGGGGACATACCTTAGCACAGATACGCAGTATTTT.

This chain uses TRBV6-1 with TRBJ2-3, with D maybe TRBD2 (6 bases). CDR1 is MNHNS, CDR2 SASEGT, per germline. Trimming stripped 3 bases from V and 6 bases from J, with 13 bases between. The CDR3 contains 14 residues. The CDR3 DNA is TGTGCCAGCAGTGACGTAGCGGCCCGGGATACGCAGTATTTT. The encoded protein is CASSDVAARDTQYF.

The V call is TRBV27, the J call TRBJ1-2; 11 nucleotides align to TRBD1. The CDR3 has 15 amino acids. Losses at the gene ends were 2 bases for V and 4 bases for J; bases not matched to a gene: 3. From germline, CDR1 is MNHEY and CDR2 SMNVEV (reference sequence). CDR3 coding DNA: TGTGCCAGCAGTTTAAGGACAGGGGGCATCTATGGCTACACCTTC. As protein: CASSLRTGGIYGYTF.

CDR3 DNA sequence: TGTGCCAGCAGTTCAGTCGAGTGGGCAGCAGACAATCAGCCCCAGCATTTT. Encoded protein: CASSSVEWAADNQPQHF. The chain couples TRBV7-8 to TRBJ1-5; D unclear. CDR3 length equals 17 residues. CDR1 is SGHVS and CDR2 is FQNEAQ in the germline V gene. V lost 6 bases, J lost 3 bases, and 21 bases lay in between.

The rearrangement links TRBV7-6 to TRBJ2-7, with D possibly matching TRBD2 (5 bases). The germline V and J ends were trimmed by 5 bases and 0 bases, with 14 bases remaining between them. The CDR3 is 15 residues long. Germline V lookup: CDR1 SGHVS, CDR2 FNYEAQ. The CDR3 DNA sequence: TGTGCCAGCAGCCCTACGGACTCTAGCTCCTACGAGCAGTACTTC. Protein: CASSPTDSSSYEQYF.

This chain uses TRBV10-2 with TRBJ2-7; D may be TRBD2 (5 bases). Germline V gene lookup returns CDR1 WSHSY and CDR2 SAAADI. Trimming stripped 0 bases from V and 3 bases from J, with 9 bases between. The CDR3 is made up of 14 amino acids. The chain's CDR3 is CASSESGLNYEQYF. CDR3 nucleotide sequence: TGCGCCAGCAGTGAGTCCGGACTTAACTACGAGCAGTACTTC.

The V and J genes are TRBV19 and TRBJ2-2, with D possibly TRBD1 on 6 matching bases. Per germline, CDR1 LNHDA and CDR2 SQIVND (reference sequence). This CDR3 is 15 amino acids long. V was clipped by 7 bases and J by 3 bases, with 15 bases between them. CDR3 coding DNA: TGTGCCAGTACCTCCAGGGACAAGTACACCGGGGAGCTGTTTTTT. Translation gives CASTSRDKYTGELFF.

V and J are TRBV9 and TRBJ1-5, with 7 bases fitting TRBD1. The junction had 5 bases not matched to a gene; V was cut back by 3 bases and J by 5 bases. CDR3 length equals 14 residues. The germline V gene encodes CDR1 SGDLS and CDR2 YYNGEE. In nucleotides, the CDR3 is TGTGCCAGCAGCGGTGGGACAGAGGATCAGCCCCAGCATTTT. This sequence encodes CASSGGTEDQPQHF.

This clone showed up just a few times. The chain links TRBV7-9 to TRBJ2-5, with unresolved D. CDR3 length: 11 residues. Germline V lookup: CDR1 SEHNR, CDR2 FQNEAQ (reference sequence). V dropped 8 bases and J dropped 5 bases, with 9 bases sitting between them. Written as DNA, the CDR3 is TGTGCCAGCCAAAAAGCGGAGACCCAGTACTTC. It yields the protein CASQKAETQYF. Filled out from reference TRBV7-9 and TRBJ2-5, the complete variable domain reads DTGVSQNPRHKITKRGQNVTFRCDPISEHNRLYWYRQTLGQGPEFLTYFQNEAQLEKSRLLSDRFSAERPKGSFSTLEIQRTEQGDSAMYLCASQKAETQYFGPGTRLLVL.

The CDR3 protein is CASSWDRAGSTEAFF. The CDR3 nucleotides are TGTGCCAGCAGCTGGGACAGGGCCGGGAGCACTGAAGCTTTCTTT. The gene calls are TRBV11-1 and TRBJ1-1, with TRBD1 matching over 9 bases. There are 15 residues in the CDR3. J gave up 4 bases and V 4 bases, and 7 bases lay outside the gene matches. CDR1 SGHAT and CDR2 FQDESV come from the germline V gene (reference sequence).

In regard to this clone: Additional DNA sequences in this sample encode the identical CDR3. The chain combines TRBV19 with TRBJ1-5; 7 bases match TRBD1. The CDR3 consists of 15 residues. CDR1 is LNHDA and CDR2 is SQIVND in the germline V gene (reference sequence). V trimming: 5 bases; J trimming: 2 bases; junction bases outside the gene matches: 6. The CDR3 sequence is CASSRGGVGNQPQHF. The CDR3 coding sequence is TGTGCCAGTAGTCGAGGGGGCGTGGGCAATCAGCCCCAGCATTTT.

The J gene is TRBJ1-1, the V gene TRBV6-5; TRBD1 matches 9 bases. The CDR3 length is 15 residues. The germline gives CDR1 MNHEY, CDR2 SVGAGI. Trimming removed 5 bases from V and 4 bases from J; junction bases left unmatched: 8. This chain's CDR3 is CASSTGQGGGTEAFF. The CDR3 DNA follows: TGTGCCAGCAGTACGGGACAGGGCGGGGGCACTGAAGCTTTCTTT.

This clone was seen a few times. The gene calls are TRBV10-3 and TRBJ1-1; D is undetermined. The V end lost 3 bases, the J end lost 7 bases, and 21 bases lay between the germline ends. The CDR3 extends over 16 amino acids. CDR1 is ENHRY and CDR2 is SYGVKD in the germline V gene. The CDR3 loop is CAISENPRYRVGEAFF. The CDR3 nucleotides read TGTGCCATCAGTGAAAATCCCAGATATCGGGTTGGTGAAGCTTTCTTT.

The rearrangement joins TRBV7-2 to TRBJ1-1; 7 bases fit TRBD1. This CDR3 has 14 amino acids. The trim removed 2 bases at V and 5 bases at J, leaving 5 bases unmatched. CDR1 SGHTA and CDR2 FQGNSA come from the germline V gene. CDR3 amino acids: CASSLKGGRTEAFF. The CDR3 DNA sequence: TGTGCCAGCAGCTTAAAAGGGGGCAGGACTGAAGCTTTCTTT.

The chain links TRBV18 to TRBJ1-5, with D maybe TRBD1 (6 bases). Germline V gene data show CDR1 as KGHSH and CDR2 as LQKENI. The germline V and J ends were trimmed by 6 bases and 1 base, with 13 bases remaining between them. The CDR3 has 15 residues. The chain's CDR3 is CASSDRPGSNQPQHF. The CDR3 nucleotides are TGTGCCAGCTCCGACAGGCCCGGGAGCAATCAGCCCCAGCATTTT.

V is TRBV6-1 and J is TRBJ1-2, with D possibly TRBD1 on 5 matching bases. The CDR3 totals 14 residues. The germline V gene encodes CDR1 MNHNS and CDR2 SASEGT. Trimming left V 5 bases short and J 2 bases short, with 12 bases between. The CDR3 sequence is CASSSRTPNYGYTF. CDR3 DNA sequence: TGTGCCAGCAGTTCCAGGACACCCAACTATGGCTACACCTTC.

This clone was seen more than once but under ten times. This chain connects TRBV6-5 to TRBJ1-2; 11 bases align to TRBD1. This CDR3 is 15 amino acids long. The trim removed 2 bases at V and 4 bases at J, leaving 3 bases unmatched. Germline V CDR1 and CDR2: MNHEY, SVGAGI. CDR3 bases: TGTGCCAGCAGTTACCAGGGACAGGGGGGCTATGGCTACACCTTC. This sequence encodes CASSYQGQGGYGYTF.

The V call is TRBV28, the J call TRBJ2-6, with 9 positions matching TRBD1. The CDR3 loop spans 18 amino acids. The ends lost 5 bases at V and 1 base at J; junction bases unmatched: 9. CDR1 is MDHEN, CDR2 SYDVKM, per germline. This CDR3 is CASSNTGGGRSGANVLTF. Here the CDR3 DNA reads TGTGCCAGCAGTAATACAGGGGGCGGAAGGTCTGGGGCCAACGTCCTGACTTTC.

The genes are TRBV4-2 and TRBJ2-2; D is ambiguous. Germline assignment: CDR1 LGHNA and CDR2 YNFKEQ. The CDR3 loop spans 12 amino acids. V was pared by 4 bases and J by 8 bases, with 8 bases between. The CDR3 sequence: CASSPGRGELFF. In nucleotides, the CDR3 is TGTGCCAGCAGCCCGGGTAGGGGGGAGCTGTTTTTT.

Notes on this clone: The junction departs from the called germline gene at one end, perhaps through a read error. The chain has TRBV27 and TRBJ1-4; tentatively, D is TRBD1 (6 bases). The germline V gene encodes CDR1 MNHEY and CDR2 SMNVEV (reference sequence). The CDR3 loop spans 18 amino acids. The CDR3 loop is CAGSLSPPTTGLNEKLFF. In DNA form, the CDR3 reads TGTGCCGGCAGTTTATCGCCCCCCACGACAGGTCTTAATGAAAAACTGTTTTTT.

This sequence joins TRBV19 and TRBJ2-1; 8 bases align to TRBD1. CDR1 is LNHDA and CDR2 is SQIVND in the germline V gene (reference sequence). CDR3 length: 13 residues. The V gene end was trimmed by 4 bases and the J gene end by 9 bases; junction bases not matched to a gene: 5. In DNA, the CDR3 is TGTGCCAGTAGTAGACAGGGGATCGGTGAGCAGTTCTTC. Translating it yields CASSRQGIGEQFF.

For this clone: Other DNA sequences from this sample encode an identical CDR3 as well. The J gene is TRBJ2-5, the V gene TRBV27, with TRBD1 matching over 10 bases. V was pared by 5 bases and J by 4 bases, with 7 bases of the junction left unmatched. Germline V gene sequence: CDR1 MNHEY, CDR2 SMNVEV (reference sequence). The CDR3 has 15 amino acids. CDR3 in amino acids: CASSHRDRGRETQYF. The CDR3, as DNA: TGTGCCAGCAGTCACCGGGACAGGGGTCGAGAGACCCAGTACTTC.

The J gene is TRBJ1-1, the V gene TRBV7-2, with TRBD1 as a possible D gene (6 bases). CDR1 and CDR2 from the germline V gene are SGHTA and FQGNSA. The germline V and J ends were trimmed by 4 bases and 2 bases, with 11 bases remaining between them. The CDR3 is 14 residues long. The chain's CDR3 is CASSWGHQNTEAFF. The CDR3 DNA follows: TGTGCCAGCAGCTGGGGACACCAAAACACTGAAGCTTTCTTT. Complete variable domain (other parts from reference TRBV7-2 and TRBJ1-1): GAGVSQSPSNKVTEKGKDVELRCDPISGHTALYWYRQSLGQGLEFLIYFQGNSAPDKSGLPSDRFSAERTGGSVSTLTIQRTQQEDSAVYLCASSWGHQNTEAFFGQGTRLTVV.

The rearrangement joins TRBV9 to TRBJ1-2, with D perhaps matching TRBD1 (6 bases). The germline V gene has CDR1 SGDLS and CDR2 YYNGEE. V was clipped by 4 bases and J by 8 bases, with 12 bases between them. CDR3 length: 12 amino acids. The CDR3 here is CASSTRGGGYTF. As DNA, the CDR3 is TGTGCCAGCAGCACCCGAGGGGGAGGCTACACCTTC.